This T cell receptor (beta chain) was recovered during a study of blood T cell repertoires in COVID-19. Study information: The United States, Italy and Spain provided the acute and convalescent COVID-19 samples. PBMCs, B-cell-depleted T cells, or T cells provided the cDNA or gDNA that made up the material.

This CDR3 has 14 amino acids. The germline V gene encodes CDR1 MNHNS and CDR2 SASEGT. Comment on this clone: One end of the junction varies from germline; a read error may be responsible.

The method was immunoSEQ multiplex PCR; TCRdb's version includes in-frame clones alone and lacks a portion of them. The table includes about 6,600 clones, more than 80% detected once. The rearrangement links TRBV6-1 to TRBJ1-1; TRBD1 matches at 8 bases. This sequence originates from a man older than 75 with active COVID-19. The sample consisted of peripheral blood. CDR3 loop: CANSDNRGDTEAFF. The CDR3 nucleotides are TGTGCCAACAGTGACAACAGGGGGGACACTGAAGCTTTCTTT.